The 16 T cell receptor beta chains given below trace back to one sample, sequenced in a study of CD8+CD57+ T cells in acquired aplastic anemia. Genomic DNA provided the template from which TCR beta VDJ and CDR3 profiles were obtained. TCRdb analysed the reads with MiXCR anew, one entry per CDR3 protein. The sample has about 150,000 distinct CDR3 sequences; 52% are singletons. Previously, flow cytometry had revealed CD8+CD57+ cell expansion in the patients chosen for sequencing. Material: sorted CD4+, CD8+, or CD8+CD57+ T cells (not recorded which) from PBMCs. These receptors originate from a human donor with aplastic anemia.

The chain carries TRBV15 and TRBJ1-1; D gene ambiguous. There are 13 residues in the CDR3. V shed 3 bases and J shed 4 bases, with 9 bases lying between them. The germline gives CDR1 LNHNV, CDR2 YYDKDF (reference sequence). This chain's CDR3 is CATSSARATEAFF. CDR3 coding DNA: TGTGCCACCAGCAGCGCCCGGGCCACTGAAGCTTTCTTT. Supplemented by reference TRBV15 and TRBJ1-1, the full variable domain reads DAMVIQNPRYQVTQFGKPVTLSCSQTLNHNVMYWYQQKSSQAPKLLFHYYDKDFNNEADTPDNFQSRRPNTSFCFLDIRSPGLGDTAMYLCATSSARATEAFFGQGTRLTVV.

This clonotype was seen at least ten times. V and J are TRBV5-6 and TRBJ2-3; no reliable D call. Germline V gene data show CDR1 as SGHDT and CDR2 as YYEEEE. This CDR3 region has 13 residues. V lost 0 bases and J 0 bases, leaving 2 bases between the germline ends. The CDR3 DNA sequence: TGTGCCAGCAGCTTGGACAGCACAGATACGCAGTATTTT. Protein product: CASSLDSTDTQYF.

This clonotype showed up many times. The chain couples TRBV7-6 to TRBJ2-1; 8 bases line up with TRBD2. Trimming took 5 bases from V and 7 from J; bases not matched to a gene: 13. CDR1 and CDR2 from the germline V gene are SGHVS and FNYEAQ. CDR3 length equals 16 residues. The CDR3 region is CASSPGLGGGRNEQFF. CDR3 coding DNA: TGTGCCAGCAGCCCGGGACTAGGGGGGGGGCGGAATGAGCAGTTCTTC. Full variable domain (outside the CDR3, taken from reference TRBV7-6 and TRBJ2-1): GAGVSQSPRYKVTKRGQDVALRCDPISGHVSLYWYRQALGQGPEFLTYFNYEAQQDKSGLPNDRFSAERPEGSISTLTIQRTEQRDSAMYRCASSPGLGGGRNEQFFGPGTRLTVL.

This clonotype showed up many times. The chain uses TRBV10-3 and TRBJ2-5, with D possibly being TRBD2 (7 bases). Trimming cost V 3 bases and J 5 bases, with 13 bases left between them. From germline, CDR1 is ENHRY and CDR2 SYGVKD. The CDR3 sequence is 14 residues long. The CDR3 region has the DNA TGTGCCATCAGTGAAGTACAGGGAGGGGAGACCCAGTACTTC. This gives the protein CAISEVQGGETQYF.

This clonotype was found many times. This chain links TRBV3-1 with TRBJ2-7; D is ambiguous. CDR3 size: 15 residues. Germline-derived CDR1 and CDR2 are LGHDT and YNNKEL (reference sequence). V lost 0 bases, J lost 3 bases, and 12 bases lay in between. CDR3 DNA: TGTGCCAGCAGCCAAGAGAGCCGACTCCTCTACGAGCAGTACTTC. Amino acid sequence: CASSQESRLLYEQYF.

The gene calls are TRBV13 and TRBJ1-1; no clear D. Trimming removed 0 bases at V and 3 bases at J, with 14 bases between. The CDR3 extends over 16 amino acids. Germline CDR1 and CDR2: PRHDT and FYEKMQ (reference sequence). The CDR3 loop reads CASSLGLIGRYTEAFF. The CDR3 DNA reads TGTGCCAGCAGCTTAGGATTAATTGGGAGGTACACTGAAGCTTTCTTT.

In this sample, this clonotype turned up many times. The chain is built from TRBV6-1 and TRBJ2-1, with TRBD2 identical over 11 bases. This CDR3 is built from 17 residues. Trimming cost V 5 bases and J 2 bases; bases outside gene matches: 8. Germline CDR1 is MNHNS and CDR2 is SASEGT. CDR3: CASSPKTSGEPYNEQFF. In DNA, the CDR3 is TGTGCCAGCAGTCCTAAGACTAGCGGGGAACCCTACAATGAGCAGTTCTTC.

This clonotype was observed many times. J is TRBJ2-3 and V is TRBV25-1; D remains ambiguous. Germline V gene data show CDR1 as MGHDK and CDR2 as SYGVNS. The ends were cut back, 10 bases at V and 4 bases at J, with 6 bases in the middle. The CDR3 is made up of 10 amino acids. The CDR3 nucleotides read TGTGCCACCTACTCAGATACGCAGTATTTT. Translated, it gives CATYSDTQYF.

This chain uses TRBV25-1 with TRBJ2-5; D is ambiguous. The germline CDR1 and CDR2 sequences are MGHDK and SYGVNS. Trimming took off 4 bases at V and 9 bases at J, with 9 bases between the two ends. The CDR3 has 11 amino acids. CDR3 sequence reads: CASSGLGAQYF. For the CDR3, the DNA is TGTGCCAGCAGTGGTCTTGGGGCCCAGTACTTC.

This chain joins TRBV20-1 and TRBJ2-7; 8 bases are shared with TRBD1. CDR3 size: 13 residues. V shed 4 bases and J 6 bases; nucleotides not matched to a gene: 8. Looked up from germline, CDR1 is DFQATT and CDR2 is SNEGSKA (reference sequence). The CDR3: CSAMGQVFSEQYF. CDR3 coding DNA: TGCAGTGCTATGGGACAGGTCTTCTCCGAGCAGTACTTC.

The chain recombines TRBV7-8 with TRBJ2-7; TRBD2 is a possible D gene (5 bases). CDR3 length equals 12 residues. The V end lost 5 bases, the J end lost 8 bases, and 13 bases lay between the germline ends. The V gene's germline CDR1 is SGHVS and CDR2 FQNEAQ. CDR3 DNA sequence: TGTGCCAGCAGCATCCTAGCATGGCAGCAGTACTTC. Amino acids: CASSILAWQQYF.

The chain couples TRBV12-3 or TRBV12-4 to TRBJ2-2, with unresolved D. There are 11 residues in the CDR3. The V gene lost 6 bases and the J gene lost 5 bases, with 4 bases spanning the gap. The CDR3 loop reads CASRDTGELFF. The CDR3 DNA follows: TGTGCCAGCAGGGATACCGGGGAGCTGTTTTTT.

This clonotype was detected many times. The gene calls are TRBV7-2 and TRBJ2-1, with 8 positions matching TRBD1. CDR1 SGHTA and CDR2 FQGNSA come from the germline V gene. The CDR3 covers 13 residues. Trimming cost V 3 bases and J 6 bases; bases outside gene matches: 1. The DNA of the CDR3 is TGTGCCAGCAGCTTCGGGACAGGCAATGAGCAGTTCTTC. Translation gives CASSFGTGNEQFF.

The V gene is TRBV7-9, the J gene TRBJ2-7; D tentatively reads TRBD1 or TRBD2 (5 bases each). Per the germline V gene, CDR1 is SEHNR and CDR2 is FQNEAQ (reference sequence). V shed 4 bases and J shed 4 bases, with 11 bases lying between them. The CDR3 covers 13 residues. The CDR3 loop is CASSSLWGYEQYF. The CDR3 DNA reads TGTGCCAGCAGCTCCCTTTGGGGGTACGAGCAGTACTTC.

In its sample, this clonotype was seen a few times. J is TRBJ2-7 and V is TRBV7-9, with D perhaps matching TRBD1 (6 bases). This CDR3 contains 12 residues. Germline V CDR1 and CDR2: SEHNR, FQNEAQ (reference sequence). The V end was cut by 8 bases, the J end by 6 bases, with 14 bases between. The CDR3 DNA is TGTGCCAGCTCCCACCGAGGGGGCGAGCAGTACTTC. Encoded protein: CASSHRGGEQYF.

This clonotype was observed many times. The CDR3 spells CASSIGGRGETQYF. The CDR3 coding sequence is TGTGCCAGTAGTATAGGGGGGCGCGGGGAGACCCAGTACTTC. V usage is TRBV19 and J usage is TRBJ2-5, with D perhaps matching TRBD1 (6 bases). With 1 base removed from V and 5 bases from J, the gap between germline ends came to 11 bases. Germline loops: CDR1 LNHDA, CDR2 SQIVND (reference sequence). This CDR3 comprises 14 residues. The full variable domain, completed using reference TRBV19 and TRBJ2-5, is DGGITQSPKYLFRKEGQNVTLSCEQNLNHDAMYWYRQDPGQGLRLIYYSQIVNDFQKGDIAEGYSVSREKKESFPLTVTSAQKNPTAFYLCASSIGGRGETQYFGPGTRLLVL.